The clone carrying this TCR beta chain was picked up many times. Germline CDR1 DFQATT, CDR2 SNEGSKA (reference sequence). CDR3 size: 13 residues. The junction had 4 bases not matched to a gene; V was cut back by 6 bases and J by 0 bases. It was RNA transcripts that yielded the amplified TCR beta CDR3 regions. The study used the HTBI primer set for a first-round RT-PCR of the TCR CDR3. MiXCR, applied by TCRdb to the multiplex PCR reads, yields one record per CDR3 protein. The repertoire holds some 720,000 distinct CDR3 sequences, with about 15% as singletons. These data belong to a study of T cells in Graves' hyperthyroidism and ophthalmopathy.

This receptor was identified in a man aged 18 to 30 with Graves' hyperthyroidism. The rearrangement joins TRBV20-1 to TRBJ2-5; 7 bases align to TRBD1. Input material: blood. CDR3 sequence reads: CSAPGQDQETQYF. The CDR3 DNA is TGCAGTGCCCCTGGACAGGACCAAGAGACCCAGTACTTC.